Presented here are 9 T cell receptor beta chains from one specimen sequenced in a study of CD8 T cells in Susac syndrome. Random hexamers primed reverse transcription of about 0.45 to 1 ug RNA. TCRdb re-derived calls from the immunoSEQ multiplex PCR reads in MiXCR, one entry per CDR3 protein. In the table there are around 140,000 distinct CDR3 sequences, roughly 80% of which are singletons. Sequencing used CD8+ T cells from PBMCs. Receptors were obtained from a human donor with multiple sclerosis.

The chain recombines TRBV4-1 with TRBJ1-1, with TRBD1 as a possible D gene (6 bases). V was clipped by 4 bases and J by 4 bases, with 13 bases between them. This CDR3 is 14 amino acids long. Per the germline V gene, CDR1 is MGHRA and CDR2 is YSYEKL. The CDR3 sequence: CASSPRGGSTEAFF. The CDR3 DNA reads TGCGCCAGCAGCCCTAGGGGGGGTAGCACTGAAGCTTTCTTT.

The chain uses TRBV4-1 and TRBJ2-7, with a tentative D call TRBD1 (6 bases). This CDR3 comprises 14 residues. V shed 0 bases and J shed 12 bases, with 18 bases lying between them. Germline CDR1 reads MGHRA; CDR2 reads YSYEKL. Here the CDR3 reads CASSQDPGQPSRYF. The CDR3 nucleotides read TGCGCCAGCAGCCAAGATCCCGGACAGCCCTCGCGGTACTTC.

The rearrangement uses TRBV30 and TRBJ1-1, with a possible D match to TRBD1 (6 bases). CDR1 and CDR2 from the germline V gene are GTSNPN and SVGIG (reference sequence). V shed 8 bases and J shed 3 bases, with 19 bases lying between them. CDR3 size: 14 residues. CDR3 protein: CAGRQFGGHTEAFF. CDR3 bases: TGTGCCGGCCGCCAATTTGGGGGGCACACTGAAGCTTTCTTT.

The chain joins TRBV14 to TRBJ2-3; D is perhaps TRBD1 (6 bases). CDR1 and CDR2 from the germline V gene are SGHDN and FVKESK. V lost 0 bases to trimming and J lost 11 bases, with 27 bases between them. The CDR3 loop spans 18 amino acids. The CDR3 DNA reads as TGTGCCAGCAGCCAAGAGCGGCAGTCCTTGGGCCGCACAGGGAGGCAGTATTTT. Residues: CASSQERQSLGRTGRQYF. The full variable domain, rest sourced from reference TRBV14 and TRBJ2-3, is EAGVTQFPSHSVIEKGQTVTLRCDPISGHDNLYWYRRVMGKEIKFLLHFVKESKQDESGMPNNRFLAERTGGTYSTLKVQPAELEDSGVYFCASSQERQSLGRTGRQYFGPGTRLTVL.

This sequence joins TRBV2 and TRBJ1-1, with D maybe TRBD1 (5 bases). The CDR3 covers 15 residues. Germline assignment: CDR1 SNHLY and CDR2 FYNNEI. The V and J ends lost 8 bases and 8 bases respectively, with 24 bases between them. CDR3 nucleotides: TGTGCCAGCCTCCGCGGGACCCTTTTTTCGGAGGAAGCTTTCTTT. Protein: CASLRGTLFSEEAFF.

The chain has TRBV12-3 or TRBV12-4 and TRBJ1-4; 9 bases agree with TRBD1. V lost 6 bases to trimming and J lost 7 bases; unmatched junction nucleotides: 6. This CDR3 has 14 amino acids. CDR3 region: CASSKTGGVEKLFF. CDR3 DNA: TGTGCCAGCAGCAAAACAGGGGGCGTTGAAAAACTGTTTTTT.

This clonotype was observed a single time. The chain recombines TRBV7-9 with TRBJ2-1, with 8 bases identical to TRBD2. Germline assignment: CDR1 SEHNR and CDR2 FQNEAQ (reference sequence). V lost 4 bases to trimming and J lost 8 bases; unmatched junction nucleotides: 13. This CDR3 contains 16 residues. In DNA form, the CDR3 reads TGTGCCAGCAGCTCACAATTCGGGCGGGAGGCCTATGAGCAGTTCTTC. It encodes CASSSQFGREAYEQFF. Full variable domain (outside the CDR3, taken from reference TRBV7-9 and TRBJ2-1): DTGVSQNPRHKITKRGQNVTFRCDPISEHNRLYWYRQTLGQGPEFLTYFQNEAQLEKSRLLSDRFSAERPKGSFSTLEIQRTEQGDSAMYLCASSSQFGREAYEQFFGPGTRLTVL.

The CDR3, as DNA: TGTGCCAGCAGCTTAGGAGAGAGCGGGGCCTACAATGAGCAGTTCTTC. Residues: CASSLGESGAYNEQFF. The V call is TRBV11-2, the J call TRBJ2-1; 7 positions match TRBD2. V gave up 1 base and J gave up 2 bases; unmatched junction bases: 5. Germline lookup yields CDR1 SGHAT and CDR2 FQNNGV. The CDR3 consists of 16 residues.

This chain links TRBV6-5 with TRBJ2-1, with 8 bases fitting TRBD1. After removal of 4 bases from V and 8 bases from J, the junction contained 7 bases not matched to a gene. Germline CDR1 and CDR2: MNHEY and SVGAGI. The CDR3 has 14 amino acids. Here the CDR3 DNA reads TGTGCCAGCAGTTCAGGACAGGGCTTGGATGAGCAGTTCTTC. Residues: CASSSGQGLDEQFF.